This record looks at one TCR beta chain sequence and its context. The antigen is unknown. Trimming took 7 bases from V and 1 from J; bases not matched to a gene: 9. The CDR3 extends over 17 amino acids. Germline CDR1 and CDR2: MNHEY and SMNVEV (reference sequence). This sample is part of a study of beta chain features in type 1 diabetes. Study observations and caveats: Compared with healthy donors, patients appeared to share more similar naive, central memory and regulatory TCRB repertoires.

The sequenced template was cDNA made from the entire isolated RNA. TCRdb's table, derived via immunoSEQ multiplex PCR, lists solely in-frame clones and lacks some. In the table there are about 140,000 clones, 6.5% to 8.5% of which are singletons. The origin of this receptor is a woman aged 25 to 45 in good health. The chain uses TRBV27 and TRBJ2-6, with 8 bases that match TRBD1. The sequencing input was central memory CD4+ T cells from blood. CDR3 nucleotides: TGTGCCAGCACGGTGAGGCAGGGGGCGTCTGGGGCCAACGTCCTGACTTTC. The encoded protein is CASTVRQGASGANVLTF.